These 8 T cell receptor beta chains share one sample of origin, sequenced in a study of pediatric ulcerative colitis. One to two pinch biopsies were taken from the rectum during colonoscopy. TCRdb keeps only in-frame clones here, not all; method: immunoSEQ multiplex PCR. The data contain fewer than 12,000 clones, roughly 80% of them seen just once; the ten biggest clones take up approximately 3.9%. The sequenced sample was gut tissue. These receptors were taken from a girl aged 5-17 years who was a control in a study of pediatric ulcerative colitis.

This clone was detected once. The chain joins TRBV7-2 to TRBJ1-2, with D tentatively TRBD1 (6 bases). The V end was cut by 5 bases, the J end by 6 bases, with 19 bases between. This CDR3 contains 15 residues. Germline lookup yields CDR1 SGHTA and CDR2 FQGNSA. The CDR3: CASSTRDTVLNGYTF. CDR3 coding DNA: TGTGCCAGCAGCACCCGGGACACAGTTCTAAATGGCTACACCTTC.

The genes are TRBV7-9 and TRBJ2-7; weak D call: TRBD1 (7 bases). Germline CDR1 SEHNR, CDR2 FQNEAQ (reference sequence). The CDR3 has 16 amino acids. Trimming cost V 4 bases and J 3 bases, with 19 bases left between them. For the CDR3, the DNA is TGTGCCAGCAGCTCACCTTACAGGGGACTCGTCTACGAGCAGTACTTC. Translated: CASSSPYRGLVYEQYF.

The chain combines TRBV7-2 with TRBJ1-5; D is undetermined. This CDR3 has 15 amino acids. CDR1 and CDR2 from the germline V gene are SGHTA and FQGNSA. Trimming left V 4 bases short and J 0 bases short, with 10 bases between. This CDR3 is CASSSQTGSNQPQHF. The CDR3 DNA reads as TGTGCCAGCAGCTCCCAGACTGGTAGCAATCAGCCCCAGCATTTT.

This chain uses TRBV9 with TRBJ2-5; 10 bases agree with TRBD2. The V and J ends lost 3 bases and 4 bases, in that order; junction bases with no gene match: 15. CDR3 size: 18 residues. Germline loops: CDR1 SGDLS, CDR2 YYNGEE. The CDR3, as DNA: TGTGCCAGCAGCGCCCAAGGACTAGCGGCGGGCTATGCAGAGACCCAGTACTTC. Its translation: CASSAQGLAAGYAETQYF.

The chain employs TRBV16 and TRBJ2-5, with a weak D call TRBD1 (6 bases). The V gene's germline CDR1 is KGHSY and CDR2 FQNENV. There are 15 residues in the CDR3. Trimming removed 1 base from V and 5 bases from J, with 14 bases in between. CDR3 nucleotide sequence: TGTGCCAGCAGCCAATTGGCAGGGGTGGACGAGACCCAGTACTTC. Translated, it gives CASSQLAGVDETQYF.

V is TRBV25-1 and J is TRBJ2-3; D is perhaps TRBD1 (6 bases). Trimming removed 4 bases at V and 2 bases at J, with 22 bases between. Germline assignment: CDR1 MGHDK and CDR2 SYGVNS. CDR3 size: 18 residues. DNA for the CDR3: TGTGCCAGCAGTGGGTTCGACAGTGGGGGCGCCTACACAGATACGCAGTATTTT. Translation: CASSGFDSGGAYTDTQYF.

This clone has a handful of counts. The J gene is TRBJ1-2, the V gene TRBV27; no definite D call. This CDR3 is 11 amino acids long. Germline assignment: CDR1 MNHEY and CDR2 SMNVEV (reference sequence). V was clipped by 7 bases and J by 5 bases, with 8 bases between them. The CDR3 sequence is CASTDGYGYTF. Here the CDR3 DNA reads TGTGCCAGCACAGACGGTTATGGCTACACCTTC.

CDR3 protein: CASSFSGRTDTQYF. The CDR3 DNA reads as TGTGCCAGCAGCTTTAGCGGGAGAACAGATACGCAGTATTTT. This chain connects TRBV11-3 to TRBJ2-3; 9 bases are a match to TRBD2. This CDR3 has 14 amino acids. Germline values: CDR1 SGHNT, CDR2 YENEEA. Losses at the gene ends were 3 bases for V and 3 bases for J; bases not matched to a gene: 1.